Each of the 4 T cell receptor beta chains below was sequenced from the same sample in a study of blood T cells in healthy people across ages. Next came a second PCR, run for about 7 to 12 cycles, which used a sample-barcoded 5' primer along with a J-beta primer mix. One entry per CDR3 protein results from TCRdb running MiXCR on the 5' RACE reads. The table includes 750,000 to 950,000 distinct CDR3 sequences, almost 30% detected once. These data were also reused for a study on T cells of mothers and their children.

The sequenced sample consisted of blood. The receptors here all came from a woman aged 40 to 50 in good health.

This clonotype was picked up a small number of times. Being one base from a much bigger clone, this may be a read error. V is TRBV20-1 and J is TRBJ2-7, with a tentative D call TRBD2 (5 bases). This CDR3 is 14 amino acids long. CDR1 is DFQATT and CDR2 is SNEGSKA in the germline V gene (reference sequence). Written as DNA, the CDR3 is TGCAATGCTAGAGATGGAGGCAGAGCCTACGAGCAGTACTTC. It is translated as CNARDGGRAYEQYF.

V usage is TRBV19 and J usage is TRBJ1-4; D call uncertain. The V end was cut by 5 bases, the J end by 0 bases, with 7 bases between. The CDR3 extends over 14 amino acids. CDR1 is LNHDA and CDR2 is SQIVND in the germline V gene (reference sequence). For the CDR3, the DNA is TGTGCCAGTAGTGAGGGAGCAACTAATGAAAAACTGTTTTTT. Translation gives CASSEGATNEKLFF.

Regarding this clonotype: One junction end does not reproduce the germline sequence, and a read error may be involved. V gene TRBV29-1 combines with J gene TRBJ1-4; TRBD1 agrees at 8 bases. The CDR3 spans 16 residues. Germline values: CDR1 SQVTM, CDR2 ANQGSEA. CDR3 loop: CSVAGEPGGENEKRFF. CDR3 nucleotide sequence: TGCAGCGTTGCCGGTGAACCAGGGGGCGAGAATGAAAAACGGTTTTTT.

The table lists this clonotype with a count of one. The DNA of the CDR3 is TGTGCCAGCAGTTCCTTTACAGTAGGAGATGGCTACACCTTC. It codes for CASSSFTVGDGYTF. V is TRBV12-3 or TRBV12-4 and J is TRBJ1-2; no clear D. This CDR3 is built from 14 residues. V was pared by 4 bases and J by 6 bases, with 15 bases between.